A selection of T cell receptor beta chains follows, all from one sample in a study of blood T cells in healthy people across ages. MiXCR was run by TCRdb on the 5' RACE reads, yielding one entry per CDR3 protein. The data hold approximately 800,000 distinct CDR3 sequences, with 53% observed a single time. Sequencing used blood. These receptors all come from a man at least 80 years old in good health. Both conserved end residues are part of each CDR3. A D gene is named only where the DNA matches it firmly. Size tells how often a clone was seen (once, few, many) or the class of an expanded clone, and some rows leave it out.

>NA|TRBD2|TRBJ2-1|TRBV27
TGTGCCAGCAGCCCTCGGGGGGTTGGCAATGAGCAGTTCTTC
CASSPRGVGNEQFF
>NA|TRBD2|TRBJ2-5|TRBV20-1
TGCAGTGCTAGAGATAGCGGGAGGGCCGGTGAGCAGTACTTC
CSARDSGRAGEQYF
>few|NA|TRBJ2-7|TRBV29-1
TGCAGCGTTTCAGCCTCGTACGAGCAGTACTTC
CSVSASYEQYF
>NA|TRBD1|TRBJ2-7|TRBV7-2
TGTGTCAGCAGCCGACAGGGCTACGAGCAGTACTTC
CVSSRQGYEQYF
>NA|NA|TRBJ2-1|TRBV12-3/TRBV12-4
TGTGCCAGCAGCCCCTTCGTTGGGGACAATGAGCAGTTCTTC
CASSPFVGDNEQFF
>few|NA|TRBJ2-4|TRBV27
TGTGCCAGCAGTTATGGGTCCCTAGCCAAAAACATTCAGTACTTC
CASSYGSLAKNIQYF
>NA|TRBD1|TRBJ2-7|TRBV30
TGTGCCTGGAGTGTAGGGACAGGGCCGGCCTACGAGCAGTACTTC
CAWSVGTGPAYEQYF
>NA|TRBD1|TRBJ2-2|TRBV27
TGTGCCAGCACCTTAGACAGGGGGGACACCGGGGAGCTGTTTTTT
CASTLDRGDTGELFF
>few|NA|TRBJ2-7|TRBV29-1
TGCAGCGTTGAAATCCAGGACGAGCAGTACTTC
CSVEIQDEQYF
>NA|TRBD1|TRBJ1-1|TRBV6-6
TGTGCCAGCAGGCAGGGGGCTCCCACTGAAGCTTTCTTT
CASRQGAPTEAFF
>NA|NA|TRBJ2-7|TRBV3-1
TGTGCCAGCAGCCAAGGTGGGGGGGGCTCCTACAATGAGCAGTACTTC
CASSQGGGGSYNEQYF
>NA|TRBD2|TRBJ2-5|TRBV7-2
TGTGCCAGCAGCTTCGAGCGGGGGCGAGAGACCCAGTACTTC
CASSFERGRETQYF
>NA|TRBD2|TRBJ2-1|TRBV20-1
TGCAGTGCTCAACCCACTAGCGGGAGGGCCTACAATGAGCAGTTCTTC
CSAQPTSGRAYNEQFF
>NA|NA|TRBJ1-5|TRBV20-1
TGCAGTGCTAGGCAGGGGAGTGGGCAGCCCCAGCATTTT
CSARQGSGQPQHF
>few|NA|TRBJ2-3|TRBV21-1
TGTGCCAGCAGCAAAGAAGAGCCCAGCGGGGCCACCCGGGGATACGCGTATTTT
CASSKEEPSGATRGYAYF
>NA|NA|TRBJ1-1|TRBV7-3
TGTGCCAGCAGCTTTGCGGGGGGGAAGACTGAAGCTTTCTTT
CASSFAGGKTEAFF
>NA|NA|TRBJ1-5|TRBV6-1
TGTGCCAGCAGCGATGGGTCCCTCGGCAATCAGCCCCAGCATTTT
CASSDGSLGNQPQHF
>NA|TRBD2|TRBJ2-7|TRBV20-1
TGCAGTGCAGAAGGACTAGCGGGTTTGCCGAGGGACGAGCAGTACTTC
CSAEGLAGLPRDEQYF
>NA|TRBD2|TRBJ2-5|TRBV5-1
TGCGCCAGCACCCCTACCGGGACTAGCGGCCAAGAGACCCAGTACTTC
CASTPTGTSGQETQYF
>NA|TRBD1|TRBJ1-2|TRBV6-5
TGTGCCAGCAGTTATTCCGGGACAGGAGGCTACACCTTC
CASSYSGTGGYTF
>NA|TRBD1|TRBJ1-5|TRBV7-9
TGTGCCAGCAGCTTGGGACAGGGCATCAATCAGCCCCAGCATTTT
CASSLGQGINQPQHF
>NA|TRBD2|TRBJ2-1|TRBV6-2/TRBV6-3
TGTGCCAGCAGTTACCCCCCACTAGCGGGAGTGGGTGAGCAGTTCTTC
CASSYPPLAGVGEQFF
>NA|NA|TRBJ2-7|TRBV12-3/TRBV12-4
TGTGCCAGCAGTTTAAAGGGTCCCACGTCCGAGCAGTACTTC
CASSLKGPTSEQYF
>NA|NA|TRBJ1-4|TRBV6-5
TGTGCCAGCGGCTTGGGCACGACGGCTAATGAAAAACTGTTTTTT
CASGLGTTANEKLFF
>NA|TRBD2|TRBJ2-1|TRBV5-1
TGCGCCAGCAGCCCTGGGGGACTAGCGGGAGCTCTGGAGCAGTTCTTC
CASSPGGLAGALEQFF
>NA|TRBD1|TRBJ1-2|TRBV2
TGTGCCAGCAGGGATGTTGGGACAGGGCCCTATGGCTACACCTTC
CASRDVGTGPYGYTF
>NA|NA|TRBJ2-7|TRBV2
TGTGCCAGCAGCGCCAACCCCCTGGGTCCCTACGAGCAGTACTTC
CASSANPLGPYEQYF
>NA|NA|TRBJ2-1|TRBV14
TGTGCCAGCAGCCCTTTAAACCGCAATGAGCAGTTCTTC
CASSPLNRNEQFF
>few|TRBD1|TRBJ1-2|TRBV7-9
TGTGCCAGCAGCCTAGGAGGACAGGGGGAGTACACCTTC
CASSLGGQGEYTF
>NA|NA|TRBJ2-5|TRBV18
TGTGCCAGCTCACCAGGCATAGTAAAAGAGACCCAGTACTTC
CASSPGIVKETQYF
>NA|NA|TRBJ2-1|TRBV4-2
TGTGCCAGCAGCTCCTTGGGTCCCGGCAATGAGCAGTTCTTC
CASSSLGPGNEQFF
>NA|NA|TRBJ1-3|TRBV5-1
TGCGCCAGCACCTTGGAAGGGGGTCCTGGAAACACCATATATTTT
CASTLEGGPGNTIYF
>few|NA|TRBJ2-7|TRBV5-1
TGCGCCAGCAGCTTCAGCTACTCCTACGAGCAGTACTTC
CASSFSYSYEQYF
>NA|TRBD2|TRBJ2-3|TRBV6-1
TGTGCCAGTAGTATGACTAGCGGGAGCACAGATACGCAGTATTTT
CASSMTSGSTDTQYF
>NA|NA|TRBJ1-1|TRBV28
TGTGCCAGCAGCCGTAGACAGGCGCTCGCTGAAGCTTTCTTT
CASSRRQALAEAFF
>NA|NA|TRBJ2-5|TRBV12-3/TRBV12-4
TGTGCCAGCAGTTCTACAAGGAAAGAGACCCAGTACTTC
CASSSTRKETQYF
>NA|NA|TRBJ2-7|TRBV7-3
TGTGCCAGCAGCATGGGCTACGAGCAGTACTTC
CASSMGYEQYF
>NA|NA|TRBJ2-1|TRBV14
TGTGCCAGCATCGCAGAAGATGGGCCACCAAGCTCCTACAATGAGCAGTTCTTC
CASIAEDGPPSSYNEQFF